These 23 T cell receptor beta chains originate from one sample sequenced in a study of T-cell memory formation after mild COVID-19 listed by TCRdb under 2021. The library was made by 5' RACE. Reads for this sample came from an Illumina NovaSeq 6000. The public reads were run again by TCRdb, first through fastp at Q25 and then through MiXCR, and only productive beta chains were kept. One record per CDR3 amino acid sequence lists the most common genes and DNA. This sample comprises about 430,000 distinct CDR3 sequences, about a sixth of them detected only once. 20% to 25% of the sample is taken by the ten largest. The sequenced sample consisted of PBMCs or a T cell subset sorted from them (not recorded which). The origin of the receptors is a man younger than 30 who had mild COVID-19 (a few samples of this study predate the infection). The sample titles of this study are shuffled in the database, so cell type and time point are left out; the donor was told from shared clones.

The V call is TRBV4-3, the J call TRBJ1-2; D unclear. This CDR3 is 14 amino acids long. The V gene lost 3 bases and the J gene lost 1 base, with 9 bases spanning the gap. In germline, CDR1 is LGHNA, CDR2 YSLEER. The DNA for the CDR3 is TGCGCCAGCAGCCATACCGGGAATAACTATGGCTACACCTTC. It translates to CASSHTGNNYGYTF.

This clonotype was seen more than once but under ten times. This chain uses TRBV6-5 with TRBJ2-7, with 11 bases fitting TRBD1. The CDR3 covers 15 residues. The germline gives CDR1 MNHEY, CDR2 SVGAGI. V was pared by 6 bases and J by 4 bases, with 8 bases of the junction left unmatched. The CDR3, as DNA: TGTGCCAGCAGCGACCGGGACAGGGGGAAATACGAGCAGTACTTC. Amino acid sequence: CASSDRDRGKYEQYF.

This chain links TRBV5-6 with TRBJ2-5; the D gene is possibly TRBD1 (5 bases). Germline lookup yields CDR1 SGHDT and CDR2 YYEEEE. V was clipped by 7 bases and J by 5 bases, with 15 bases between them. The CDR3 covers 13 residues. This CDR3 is CASLHRSRETQYF. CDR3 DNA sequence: TGTGCCAGCCTACACAGGTCGCGGGAGACCCAGTACTTC.

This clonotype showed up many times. CDR3 amino acids: CASSSRDATNEKLFF. In DNA form, the CDR3 reads TGTGCCAGCAGTTCAAGGGACGCAACTAATGAAAAACTGTTTTTT. The rearrangement joins TRBV28 to TRBJ1-4, with D possibly matching TRBD1 (5 bases). Germline CDR1 reads MDHEN; CDR2 reads SYDVKM. The CDR3 loop spans 15 amino acids. V was cut by 4 bases and J by 0 bases, with 9 bases left in between.

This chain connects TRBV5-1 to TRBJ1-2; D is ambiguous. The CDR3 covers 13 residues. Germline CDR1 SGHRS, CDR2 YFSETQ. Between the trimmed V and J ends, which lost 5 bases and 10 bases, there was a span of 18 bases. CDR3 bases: TGCGCCAGCAGTCTCGCCTTTGCCCTGGACTACACCTTC. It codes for CASSLAFALDYTF. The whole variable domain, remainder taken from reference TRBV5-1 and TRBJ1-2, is KAGVTQTPRYLIKTRGQQVTLSCSPISGHRSVSWYQQTPGQGLQFLFEYFSETQRNKGNFPGRFSGRQFSNSRSEMNVSTLELGDSALYLCASSLAFALDYTFGSGTRLTVV.

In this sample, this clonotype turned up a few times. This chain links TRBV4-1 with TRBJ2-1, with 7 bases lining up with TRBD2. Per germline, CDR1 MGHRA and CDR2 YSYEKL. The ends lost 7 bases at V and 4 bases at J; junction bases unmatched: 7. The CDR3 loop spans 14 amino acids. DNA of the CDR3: TGCGCCAGCACCCCAAGCGGGGTGTACAATGAGCAGTTCTTC. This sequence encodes CASTPSGVYNEQFF.

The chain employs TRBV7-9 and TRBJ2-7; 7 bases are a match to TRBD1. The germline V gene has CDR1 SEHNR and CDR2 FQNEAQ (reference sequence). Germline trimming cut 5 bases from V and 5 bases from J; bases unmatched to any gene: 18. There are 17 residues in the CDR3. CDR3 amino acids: CASSPPRGQAIANEQYF. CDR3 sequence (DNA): TGTGCCAGCAGCCCCCCCCGAGGACAGGCGATTGCGAACGAGCAGTACTTC.

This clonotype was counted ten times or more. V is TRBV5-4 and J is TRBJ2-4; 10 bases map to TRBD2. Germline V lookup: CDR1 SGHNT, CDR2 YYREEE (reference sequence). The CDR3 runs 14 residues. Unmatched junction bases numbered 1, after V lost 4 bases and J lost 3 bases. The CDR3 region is CASSTSGVKNIQYF. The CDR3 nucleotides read TGTGCCAGCAGCACTAGCGGGGTCAAAAACATTCAGTACTTC.

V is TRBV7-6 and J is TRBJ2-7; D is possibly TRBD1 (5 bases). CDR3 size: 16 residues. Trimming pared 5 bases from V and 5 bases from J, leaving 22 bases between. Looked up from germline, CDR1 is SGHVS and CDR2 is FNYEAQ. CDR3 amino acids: CASSPQSVDSSHEQYF. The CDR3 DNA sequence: TGTGCCAGCAGCCCCCAATCCGTCGACAGTTCCCACGAGCAGTACTTC.

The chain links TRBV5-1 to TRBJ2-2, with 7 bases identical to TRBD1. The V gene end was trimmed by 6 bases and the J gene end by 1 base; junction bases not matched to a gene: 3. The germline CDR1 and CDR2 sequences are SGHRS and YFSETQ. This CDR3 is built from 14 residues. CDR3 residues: CASKRTGNTGELFF. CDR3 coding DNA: TGCGCCAGCAAACGGACAGGGAACACCGGGGAGCTGTTTTTT.

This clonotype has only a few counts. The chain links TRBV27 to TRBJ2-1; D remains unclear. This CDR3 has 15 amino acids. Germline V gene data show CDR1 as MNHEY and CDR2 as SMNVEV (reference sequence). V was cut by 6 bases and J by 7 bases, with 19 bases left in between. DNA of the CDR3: TGTGCCAGCAGCCCGATCGTTGTCAGCCGGAATGAGCAGTTCTTC. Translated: CASSPIVVSRNEQFF.

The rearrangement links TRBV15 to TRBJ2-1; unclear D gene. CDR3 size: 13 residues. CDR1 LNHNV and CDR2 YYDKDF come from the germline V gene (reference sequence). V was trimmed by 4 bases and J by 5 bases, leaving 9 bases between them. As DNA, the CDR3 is TGTGCCACCAGCACTAGAAGGAACAATGAGCAGTTCTTC. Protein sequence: CATSTRRNNEQFF.

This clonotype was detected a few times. CDR3 DNA sequence: TGCGCCAGCGGACAGGGGAGTTCAGCGGATACGCAGTATTTT. Encoded protein: CASGQGSSADTQYF. The chain has TRBV5-1 and TRBJ2-3; 9 positions match TRBD1. V gave up 7 bases and J gave up 6 bases; unmatched junction bases: 9. Germline-derived CDR1 and CDR2 are SGHRS and YFSETQ. The length of the CDR3 is 14 residues.

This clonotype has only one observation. The CDR3 DNA follows: TGCGCCAGCAGCTTATGGCAGCCGAACACTGAAGCTTTCTTT. Its translation: CASSLWQPNTEAFF. This chain connects TRBV5-1 to TRBJ1-1, with D uncertain. V lost 2 bases to trimming and J lost 1 base, with 9 bases between them. The CDR3 has 14 amino acids. Germline loops: CDR1 SGHRS, CDR2 YFSETQ.

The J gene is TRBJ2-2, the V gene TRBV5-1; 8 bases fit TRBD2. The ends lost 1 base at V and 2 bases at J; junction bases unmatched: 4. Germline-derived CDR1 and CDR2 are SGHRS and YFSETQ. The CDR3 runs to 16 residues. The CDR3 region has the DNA TGCGCCAGCAGCTTGACTAGCGGAGATAACACCGGGGAGCTGTTTTTT. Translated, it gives CASSLTSGDNTGELFF.

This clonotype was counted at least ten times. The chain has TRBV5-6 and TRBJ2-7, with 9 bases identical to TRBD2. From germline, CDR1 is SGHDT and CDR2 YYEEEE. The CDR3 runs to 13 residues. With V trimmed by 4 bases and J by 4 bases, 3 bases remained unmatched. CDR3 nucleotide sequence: TGTGCCAGCAGCGGCGGGGGGGCTTACGAGCAGTACTTC. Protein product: CASSGGGAYEQYF.

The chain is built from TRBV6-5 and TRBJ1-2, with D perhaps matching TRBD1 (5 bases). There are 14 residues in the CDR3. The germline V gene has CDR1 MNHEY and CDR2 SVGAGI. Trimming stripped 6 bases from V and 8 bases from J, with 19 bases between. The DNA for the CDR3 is TGTGCCAGCAGCAGTGACAGACAAAGCGGAGGCTACACCTTC. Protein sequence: CASSSDRQSGGYTF.

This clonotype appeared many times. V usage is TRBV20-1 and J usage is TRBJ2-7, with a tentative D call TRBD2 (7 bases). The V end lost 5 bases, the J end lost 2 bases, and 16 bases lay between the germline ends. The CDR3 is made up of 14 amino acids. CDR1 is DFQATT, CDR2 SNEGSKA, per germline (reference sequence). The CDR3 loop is CSAQRGTTPYEQYF. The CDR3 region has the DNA TGCAGTGCTCAAAGGGGGACTACCCCCTACGAGCAGTACTTC.

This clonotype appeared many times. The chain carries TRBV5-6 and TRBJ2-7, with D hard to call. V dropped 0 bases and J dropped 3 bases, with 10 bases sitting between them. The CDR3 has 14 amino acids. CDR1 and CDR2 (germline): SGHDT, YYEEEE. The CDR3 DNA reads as TGTGCCAGCAGCTTGGTAGGCTCGAACTACGAGCAGTACTTC. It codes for CASSLVGSNYEQYF.

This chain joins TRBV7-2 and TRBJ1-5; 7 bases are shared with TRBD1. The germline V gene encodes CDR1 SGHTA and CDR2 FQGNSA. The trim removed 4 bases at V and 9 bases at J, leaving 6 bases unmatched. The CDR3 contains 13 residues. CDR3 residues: CASSSWTGVPQHF. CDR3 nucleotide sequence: TGTGCCAGCAGCTCATGGACAGGCGTGCCCCAGCATTTT.

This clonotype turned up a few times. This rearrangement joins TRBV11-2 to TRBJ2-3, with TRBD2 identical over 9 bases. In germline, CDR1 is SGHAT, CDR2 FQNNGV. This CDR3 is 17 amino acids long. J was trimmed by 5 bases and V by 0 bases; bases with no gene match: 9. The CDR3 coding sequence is TGTGCCAGCAGCTTAGATCGGGCTAGCGGGGTTGTAGATACGCAGTATTTT. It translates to CASSLDRASGVVDTQYF.

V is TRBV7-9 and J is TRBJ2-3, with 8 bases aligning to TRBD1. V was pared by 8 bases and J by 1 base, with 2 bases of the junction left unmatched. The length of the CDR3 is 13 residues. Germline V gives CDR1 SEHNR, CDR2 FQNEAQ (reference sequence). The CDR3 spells CASGGQGTDTQYF. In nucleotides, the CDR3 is TGTGCCAGCGGGGGACAGGGCACAGATACGCAGTATTTT. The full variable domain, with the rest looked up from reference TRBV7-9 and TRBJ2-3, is DTGVSQNPRHKITKRGQNVTFRCDPISEHNRLYWYRQTLGQGPEFLTYFQNEAQLEKSRLLSDRFSAERPKGSFSTLEIQRTEQGDSAMYLCASGGQGTDTQYFGPGTRLTVL.

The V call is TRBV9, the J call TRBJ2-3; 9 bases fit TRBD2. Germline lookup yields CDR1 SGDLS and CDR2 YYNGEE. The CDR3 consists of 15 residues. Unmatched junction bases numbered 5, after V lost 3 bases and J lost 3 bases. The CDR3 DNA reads TGTGCCAGCAGCGGGCCGGGACTAGCTACAGATACGCAGTATTTT. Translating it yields CASSGPGLATDTQYF.